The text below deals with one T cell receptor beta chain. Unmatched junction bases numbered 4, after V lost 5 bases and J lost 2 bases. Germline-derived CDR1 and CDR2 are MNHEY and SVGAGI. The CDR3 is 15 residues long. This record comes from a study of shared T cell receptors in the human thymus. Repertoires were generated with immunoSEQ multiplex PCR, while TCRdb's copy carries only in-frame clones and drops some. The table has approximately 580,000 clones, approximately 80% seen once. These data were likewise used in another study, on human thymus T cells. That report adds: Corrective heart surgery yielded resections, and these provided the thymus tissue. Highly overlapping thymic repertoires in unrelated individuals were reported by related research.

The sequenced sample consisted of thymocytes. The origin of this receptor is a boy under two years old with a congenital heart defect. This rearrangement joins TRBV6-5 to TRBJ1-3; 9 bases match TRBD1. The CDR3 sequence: CASSTQGAPGNTIYF. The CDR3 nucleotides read TGTGCCAGCAGTACACAGGGGGCGCCTGGAAACACCATATATTTT.